In this sample, the clone carrying this T cell receptor (beta chain) turned up once. This likely comes from a read error, as the CDR3 has no conserved phenylalanine or tryptophan at its end. From germline, CDR1 is SGHRS and CDR2 YFSETQ. The length of the CDR3 is 12 residues. V lost 3 bases and J lost 8, with 11 bases in between. The data are from a study of cytomegalovirus exposure and HLA in healthy donors. Primers: 60 Vbeta forward and 13 Jbeta reverse. Repertoires were generated with immunoSEQ multiplex PCR, while TCRdb's copy carries only in-frame clones and drops some. The sample records about 140,000 clones, 75% to 85% being singletons.

This chain uses TRBV5-1 with TRBJ1-1; D gene ambiguous. This clonotype was obtained from a female donor in good health and CMV-seronegative. Material for sequencing was PBMCs. The CDR3: CASSSSPREAFV. The CDR3 DNA sequence: TGCGCCAGCAGCTCAAGCCCTCGGGAAGCTTTCGTT.